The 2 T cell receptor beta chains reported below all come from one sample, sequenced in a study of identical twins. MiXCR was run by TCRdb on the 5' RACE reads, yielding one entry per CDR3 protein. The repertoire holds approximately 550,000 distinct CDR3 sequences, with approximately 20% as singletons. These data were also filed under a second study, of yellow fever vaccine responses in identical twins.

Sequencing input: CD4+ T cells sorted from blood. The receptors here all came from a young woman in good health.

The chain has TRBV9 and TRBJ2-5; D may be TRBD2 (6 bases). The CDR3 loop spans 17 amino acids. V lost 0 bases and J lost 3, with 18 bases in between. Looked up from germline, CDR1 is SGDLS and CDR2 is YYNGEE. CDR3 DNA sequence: TGTGCCAGCAGCGTAGGGTCAGTCGCTAGCGAGAAAGAGACCCAGTACTTC. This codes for CASSVGSVASEKETQYF. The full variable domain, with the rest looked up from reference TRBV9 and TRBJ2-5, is DSGVTQTPKHLITATGQRVTLRCSPRSGDLSVYWYQQSLDQGLQFLIQYYNGEERAKGNILERFSAQQFPDLHSELNLSSLELGDSALYFCASSVGSVASEKETQYFGPGTRLLVL.

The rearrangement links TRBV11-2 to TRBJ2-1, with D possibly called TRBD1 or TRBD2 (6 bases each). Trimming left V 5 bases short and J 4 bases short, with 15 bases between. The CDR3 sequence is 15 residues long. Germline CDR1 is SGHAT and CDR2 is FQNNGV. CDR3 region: CASSPRGTRYNEQFF. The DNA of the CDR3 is TGTGCCAGCAGCCCCCGGGGGACAAGATACAATGAGCAGTTCTTC. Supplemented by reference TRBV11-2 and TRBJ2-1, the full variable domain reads EAGVAQSPRYKIIEKRQSVAFWCNPISGHATLYWYQQILGQGPKLLIQFQNNGVVDDSQLPKDRFSAERLKGVDSTLKIQPAKLEDSAVYLCASSPRGTRYNEQFFGPGTRLTVL.